This TCR beta chain was captured by sequencing in a study of cytomegalovirus exposure and HLA in healthy donors. Study in general: Researchers previously reported finding more than 100 million unique TCR beta sequences from 170 million or so T cells. HLA-typed donors were the source of approximately 88 million unique TCRs, which an early data release held. Notes on the study in general: Across donors, sequencing depth was assumed by presence/absence analyses to be roughly uniform.

Germline lookup yields CDR1 LNHDA and CDR2 SQIVND (reference sequence). This CDR3 region has 14 residues. V dropped 7 bases and J dropped 3 bases, with 14 bases sitting between them. The PCR ran on 60 Vbeta and 13 Jbeta primers. Only in-frame clones appear in the TCRdb table, and some are missing; sequencing was by immunoSEQ multiplex PCR. The repertoire includes under 300,000 clones, just under 85% of them detected once, and 1.5% to 2% sits in the top ten. Notes on this clone: Its antigen is not identified.

Sequencing input: PBMCs. The chain is built from TRBV19 and TRBJ2-3, with a tentative D call TRBD1 (6 bases). The clonotype was recovered from a woman between 35 and 50 years old in good health and CMV-seropositive. The CDR3: CASNLGGETDTQYF. Written as DNA, the CDR3 is TGTGCCAGTAACTTAGGGGGAGAAACAGATACGCAGTATTTT.